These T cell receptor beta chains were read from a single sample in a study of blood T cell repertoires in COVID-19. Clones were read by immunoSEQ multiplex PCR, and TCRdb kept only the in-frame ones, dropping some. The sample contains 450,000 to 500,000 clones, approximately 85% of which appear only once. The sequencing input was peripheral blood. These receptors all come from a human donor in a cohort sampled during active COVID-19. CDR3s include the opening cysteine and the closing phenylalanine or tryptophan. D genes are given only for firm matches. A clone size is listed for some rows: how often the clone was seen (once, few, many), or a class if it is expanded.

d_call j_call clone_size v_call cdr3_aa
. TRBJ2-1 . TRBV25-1 CASSEPLVNEQFF
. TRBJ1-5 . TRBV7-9 CASSLVSSNQPQHF
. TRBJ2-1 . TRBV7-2 CASSLVGISSYNEQFF
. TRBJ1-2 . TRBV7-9 CASSRGRDTANYGYTF
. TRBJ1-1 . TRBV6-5 CASVPRVVFVGAFF
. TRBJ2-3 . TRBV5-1 CASSVYSTDTQYF
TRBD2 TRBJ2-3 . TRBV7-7 CASSFIAGSTDTQYF
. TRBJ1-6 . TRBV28 CASSSGTNNSPLHF
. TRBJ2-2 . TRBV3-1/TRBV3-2 CASSPTRVAKNTGELFF
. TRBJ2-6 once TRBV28 CASSLIRQGKANVLTF
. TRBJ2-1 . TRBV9 CASNGLGTGEQFF
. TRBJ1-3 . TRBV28 CASGSPGDGNTIYF
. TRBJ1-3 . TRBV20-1 CSAQSGNTIYF
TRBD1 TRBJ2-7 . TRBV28 CASSGDSPYEQYF
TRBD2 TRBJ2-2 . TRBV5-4 CASSLGLAGVHTGELFF
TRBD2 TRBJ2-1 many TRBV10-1 CASSASGYNEQFF
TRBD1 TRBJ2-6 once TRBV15 CATDAGQGLPGANVLTF
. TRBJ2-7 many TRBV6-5 CAIGGSYEQYF
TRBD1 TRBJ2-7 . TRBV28 CASRRQGSGRQYF
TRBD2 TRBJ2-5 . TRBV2 CASSGLAGAETQYF
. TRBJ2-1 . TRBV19 CASSGLNEQFF
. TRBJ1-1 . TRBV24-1 CATIEDNLGGTEAFF
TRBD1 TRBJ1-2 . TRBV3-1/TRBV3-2 CASSLGQGRGYTF
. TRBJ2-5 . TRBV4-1 CASSRGPGLQETQYF
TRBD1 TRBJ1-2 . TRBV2 CASSEQGEDYGYTF
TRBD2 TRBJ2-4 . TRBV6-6 CASSYESSGQNIQYF
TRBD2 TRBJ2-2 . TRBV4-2 CASSPRLGLAGHTGELFF
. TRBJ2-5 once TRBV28 CASLEGQLQETQYF
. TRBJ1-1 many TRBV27 CASSFQAGTEAFF
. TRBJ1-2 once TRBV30 CAWSVSLYGYTF
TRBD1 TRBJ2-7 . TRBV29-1 CSGGQGAYEQYF
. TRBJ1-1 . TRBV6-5 CASSMGSTEAFF
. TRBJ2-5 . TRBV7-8 CASSRDSEETQYF
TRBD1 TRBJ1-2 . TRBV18 CASSPPGQGEVGYTF
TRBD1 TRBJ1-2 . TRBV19 CASSPRTGENYGYTF
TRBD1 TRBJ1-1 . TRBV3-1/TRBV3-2 CASSHEGQGPEAFF
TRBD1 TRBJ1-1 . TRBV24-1 CATSDLGTGKLLYTEAFF
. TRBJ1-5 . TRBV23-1 CASSQRSGDSNQPQHF
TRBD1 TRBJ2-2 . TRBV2 CASSEAAPRTGGVRDTGELFF
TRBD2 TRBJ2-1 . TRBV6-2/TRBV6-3 CASSYSQREGEFF
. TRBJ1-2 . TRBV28 CASSSDNTFYGYTF
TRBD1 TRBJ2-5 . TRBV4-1 CASSQDDRERETQYF
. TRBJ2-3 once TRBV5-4 CASSQTLGGWADTQYF
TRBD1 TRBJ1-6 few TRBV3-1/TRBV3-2 CASSQPGQGNSPLHF
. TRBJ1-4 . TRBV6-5 CASRSRTKLFF
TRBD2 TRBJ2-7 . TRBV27 CASSLMATSLRYEQYF
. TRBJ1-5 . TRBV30 CAWSGVRGDQPQHF
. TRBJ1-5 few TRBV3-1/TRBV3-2 CASSQGGNSNQPQHF
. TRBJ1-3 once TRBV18 CASSRVTGEGSGNTIYF
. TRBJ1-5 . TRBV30 CAWSLGGLQPQHF
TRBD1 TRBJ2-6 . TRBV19 CASSIEGQGLSGANVLTF
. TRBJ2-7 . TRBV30 CAWSVWGVRSEEQYF